These 23 T cell receptor beta chains share one sample of origin, sequenced in a study of T cells in Graves' hyperthyroidism and ophthalmopathy. Amplification yielded TCR beta CDR3 regions, with RNA transcripts as the source. The HTBI primer set served for first-round RT-PCR of the TCR CDR3. Each CDR3 protein is one row after TCRdb ran MiXCR on the multiplex PCR reads. Altogether hundreds of thousands of distinct CDR3 sequences are present, about 17% being singletons, with the ten largest covering roughly 17%. The sequenced material came from blood. These receptor sequences come from a woman between 50 and 59 years old with Graves' hyperthyroidism that later progressed to Graves' ophthalmopathy.

The chain employs TRBV30 and TRBJ1-5; D is ambiguous. Germline assignment: CDR1 GTSNPN and CDR2 SVGIG (reference sequence). V was shortened by 0 bases and J by 7 bases, with 13 bases between the two germline ends. The CDR3 has 14 amino acids. The CDR3 sequence: CAWSVLGRVQPQHF. CDR3 bases: TGTGCCTGGAGTGTACTCGGGCGGGTACAGCCCCAGCATTTT.

The table lists this clonotype with many counts. This chain joins TRBV20-1 and TRBJ1-5, with D unresolved. From germline, CDR1 is DFQATT and CDR2 SNEGSKA (reference sequence). CDR3 length: 12 residues. With 5 bases removed from V and 4 bases from J, the gap between germline ends came to 9 bases. CDR3 sequence: CSAAKSNQPQHF. The CDR3 region has the DNA TGCAGTGCTGCCAAATCAAATCAGCCCCAGCATTTT.

This clonotype was seen more than once but under ten times. The V and J genes are TRBV18 and TRBJ2-1; possible D gene TRBD2, 6 bases. From germline, CDR1 is KGHSH and CDR2 LQKENI. Trimming cost V 8 bases and J 1 base, with 18 bases left between them. The CDR3 contains 16 residues. Here the CDR3 DNA reads TGTGCCAGCGTTTCCCGGGCGGGGAGTTCCTACAATGAGCAGTTCTTC. Translated: CASVSRAGSSYNEQFF.

This clonotype was seen many times. V and J are TRBV7-6 and TRBJ2-3, with 11 bases matching TRBD2. The CDR3 has 16 amino acids. The germline V gene encodes CDR1 SGHVS and CDR2 FNYEAQ. With 4 bases clipped from V and 5 bases from J, the junction kept 8 bases outside the gene matches. The CDR3 coding sequence is TGTGCCAGCAGCTCCTCCATAGCGGGGGGGATAGATACGCAGTATTTT. Its translation is CASSSSIAGGIDTQYF.

Of note for this clonotype: A read error may explain this, as a much larger clone is one base away. V gene TRBV3-1 combines with J gene TRBJ2-7; tentatively, D is TRBD1 (6 bases). From germline, CDR1 is LGHDT and CDR2 YNNKEL (reference sequence). The CDR3 totals 14 residues. The CDR3 DNA reads TGTGCCAGCAGCCAAGGGGGGCGGATCCACGAGCAGCACTTC. Translating gives CASSQGGRIHEQHF.

This clonotype appeared a few times. V gene TRBV6-1 combines with J gene TRBJ1-5; 7 bases match TRBD1. The germline V gene encodes CDR1 MNHNS and CDR2 SASEGT. V dropped 7 bases and J dropped 3; count of bases not matched to a gene: 9. CDR3 length: 15 residues. The CDR3 nucleotides read TGTGCCAGCACTCCGACAGGGTATGTCAATCAGCCCCAGCATTTT. As protein: CASTPTGYVNQPQHF.

The rearrangement joins TRBV20-1 to TRBJ1-3; TRBD1 is a possible D gene (6 bases). Trimming cost V 0 bases and J 4 bases, with 16 bases left between them. The CDR3 totals 16 residues. CDR1 and CDR2 from the germline V gene are DFQATT and SNEGSKA (reference sequence). The CDR3 sequence: CSARDSGGPGGNTIYF. CDR3 coding DNA: TGCAGTGCTAGAGATAGCGGGGGGCCGGGAGGAAACACCATATATTTT.

This clonotype was recorded only once. The chain employs TRBV20-1 and TRBJ2-1; TRBD2 matches at 14 bases. V trimming: 0 bases; J trimming: 8 bases; junction bases outside the gene matches: 6. Germline CDR1 DFQATT, CDR2 SNEGSKA (reference sequence). This CDR3 is built from 16 residues. The CDR3 region has the DNA TGCAGTGCTAGAGAACCGACTAGCGGGGGGGCGGATGAGCAGTTCTTC. Protein sequence: CSAREPTSGGADEQFF.

This clonotype was counted many times. The gene calls are TRBV9 and TRBJ1-1; 9 nucleotides align to TRBD1. Germline CDR1 is SGDLS and CDR2 is YYNGEE. The V and J ends lost 0 bases and 4 bases, in that order; junction bases with no gene match: 10. The CDR3 length is 17 residues. DNA for the CDR3: TGTGCCAGCAGCGTAGGCGGGACAGGGTTCTTAAGCACTGAAGCTTTCTTT. Translation: CASSVGGTGFLSTEAFF.

This clonotype was observed at least ten times. The genes are TRBV6-5 and TRBJ2-5; D unresolved. There are 13 residues in the CDR3. Trimming pared 2 bases from V and 2 bases from J, leaving 6 bases between. The V gene's germline CDR1 is MNHEY and CDR2 SVGAGI. The CDR3 sequence: CASSYGLQETQYF. In nucleotides, the CDR3 is TGTGCCAGCAGTTACGGATTACAAGAGACCCAGTACTTC.

There are a few counts of this clonotype. This sequence joins TRBV12-3 or TRBV12-4 and TRBJ2-1; the D gene is possibly TRBD2 (6 bases). The V and J ends lost 3 bases and 6 bases respectively, with 12 bases between them. The CDR3 consists of 14 residues. CDR3 sequence reads: CASSFMGLFNEQFF. The CDR3 bases are TGTGCCAGCAGTTTTATGGGACTCTTCAATGAGCAGTTCTTC.

This clonotype occurred many times. The CDR3 region has the DNA TGTGCCAGCAGCTTAGTAGGGGACCCCGATGGCTACACCTTC. This gives the protein CASSLVGDPDGYTF. The chain uses TRBV7-8 and TRBJ1-2; maybe TRBD1 (5 bases). The CDR3 extends over 14 amino acids. V was cut by 1 base and J by 6 bases, with 12 bases left in between. Per the germline V gene, CDR1 is SGHVS and CDR2 is FQNEAQ.

This clonotype was counted a few times. The chain employs TRBV19 and TRBJ1-1; TRBD1 matches at 9 bases. Germline V lookup: CDR1 LNHDA, CDR2 SQIVND (reference sequence). The CDR3 loop spans 15 amino acids. V was pared by 4 bases and J by 2 bases, with 5 bases of the junction left unmatched. The chain's CDR3 is CASSTPTGGNTEAFF. The CDR3 nucleotides are TGTGCCAGTAGTACCCCGACAGGGGGAAACACTGAAGCTTTCTTT.

This clonotype came up a few times. The rearrangement links TRBV12-3 or TRBV12-4 to TRBJ1-6; tentatively, D is TRBD1 (5 bases). The CDR3 totals 15 residues. Trimming removed 1 base from V and 7 bases from J, with 11 bases in between. CDR3 amino acids: CASSLVGGGNSPLHF. In DNA, the CDR3 is TGTGCCAGCAGTTTAGTAGGCGGGGGGAATTCACCCCTCCACTTT.

There are many counts of this clonotype. The chain uses TRBV2 and TRBJ2-5; D might be TRBD2 (5 bases). The germline gives CDR1 SNHLY, CDR2 FYNNEI. The CDR3 length is 15 residues. Trimming shortened V by 5 bases and J by 2 bases, and 15 bases separated the two germline ends. The CDR3: CASSPFSGLQETQYF. The DNA for the CDR3 is TGTGCCAGCAGTCCATTCTCGGGGTTGCAAGAGACCCAGTACTTC. Complete variable domain (other parts from reference TRBV2 and TRBJ2-5): EPEVTQTPSHQVTQMGQEVILRCVPISNHLYFYWYRQILGQKVEFLVSFYNNEISEKSEIFDDQFSVERPDGSNFTLKIRSTKLEDSAMYFCASSPFSGLQETQYFGPGTRLLVL.

This clonotype turned up a few times. The chain combines TRBV12-3 or TRBV12-4 with TRBJ2-1, with 9 bases identical to TRBD1. V was pared by 3 bases and J by 6 bases, with 6 bases of the junction left unmatched. The CDR3 consists of 15 residues. As DNA, the CDR3 is TGTGCCAGCAGTTTTCTGGGACAGGGCGCCAATGAGCAGTTCTTC. This translates into CASSFLGQGANEQFF.

This clonotype came up a few times. The rearrangement uses TRBV14 and TRBJ2-1; the D is unclear. This CDR3 is 13 amino acids long. Germline V gives CDR1 SGHDN, CDR2 FVKESK. Trimming took 0 bases from V and 7 from J, leaving 7 bases between them. CDR3 sequence (DNA): TGTGCCAGCAGCCAAGAAGAGTGGAATGAGCAGTTCTTC. Translated, it gives CASSQEEWNEQFF.

This clonotype was seen more than once but under ten times. This chain joins TRBV9 and TRBJ1-4, with D unclear. The CDR3 runs 15 residues. Trimming removed 4 bases at V and 2 bases at J, with 12 bases between. Germline CDR1 and CDR2: SGDLS and YYNGEE. This CDR3 reads CASSPRLGTNEKLFF. As DNA, the CDR3 is TGTGCCAGCAGCCCCCGGCTGGGGACTAATGAAAAACTGTTTTTT.

At least ten counts were recorded for this clonotype. The chain couples TRBV30 to TRBJ2-2; 9 bases fit TRBD1. J gave up 6 bases and V 3 bases, and 8 bases lay outside the gene matches. The germline V gene encodes CDR1 GTSNPN and CDR2 SVGIG (reference sequence). The CDR3 loop spans 15 amino acids. The CDR3 here is CAWSGPGQGAGELFF. The CDR3 DNA reads TGTGCCTGGAGCGGGCCGGGACAGGGCGCCGGGGAGCTGTTTTTT.

The chain is built from TRBV29-1 and TRBJ2-1; 7 bases are a match to TRBD2. Germline V gives CDR1 SQVTM, CDR2 ANQGSEA. The CDR3 covers 14 residues. V lost 3 bases, J lost 4 bases, and 6 bases stayed unmatched. The CDR3 DNA reads as TGCAGCGTTGATCCCCTAGCGGAATACAATGAGCAGTTCTTC. It encodes CSVDPLAEYNEQFF.

This clonotype was seen at least ten times. The chain combines TRBV30 with TRBJ1-2; D unclear. The CDR3 spans 14 residues. Germline-derived CDR1 and CDR2 are GTSNPN and SVGIG (reference sequence). Trimming took 1 base from V and 5 from J, leaving 14 bases between them. CDR3 nucleotide sequence: TGTGCCTGGAGTGATCCAGGACCTAGGTATGGCTACACCTTC. It encodes CAWSDPGPRYGYTF.

This clonotype has at least ten counts. The chain joins TRBV30 to TRBJ1-3; no reliable D call. V lost 2 bases, J lost 0 bases, and 11 bases lay in between. This CDR3 contains 15 residues. Germline lookup yields CDR1 GTSNPN and CDR2 SVGIG (reference sequence). DNA for the CDR3: TGTGCCTGGAGTATGGCCGGATTCTCTGGAAACACCATATATTTT. Protein sequence: CAWSMAGFSGNTIYF.

This clonotype was found a few times. The chain joins TRBV30 to TRBJ1-2, with D perhaps TRBD1 (6 bases). Germline values: CDR1 GTSNPN, CDR2 SVGIG (reference sequence). The CDR3 spans 15 residues. V gave up 0 bases and J gave up 8 bases, with 19 bases separating them. CDR3 region: CAWSVQGQPYEGYTF. The CDR3 nucleotides read TGTGCCTGGAGTGTTCAGGGGCAGCCCTATGAGGGCTACACCTTC.